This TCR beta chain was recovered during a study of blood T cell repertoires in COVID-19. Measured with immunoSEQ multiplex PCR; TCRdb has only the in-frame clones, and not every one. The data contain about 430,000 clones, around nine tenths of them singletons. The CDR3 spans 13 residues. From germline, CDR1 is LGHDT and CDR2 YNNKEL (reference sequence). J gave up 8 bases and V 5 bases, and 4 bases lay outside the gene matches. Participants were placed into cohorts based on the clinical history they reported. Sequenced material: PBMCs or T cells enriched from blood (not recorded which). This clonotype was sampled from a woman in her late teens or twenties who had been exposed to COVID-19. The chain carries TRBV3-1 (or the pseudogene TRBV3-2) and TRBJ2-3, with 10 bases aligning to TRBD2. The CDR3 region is CASSDLAGVTQYF. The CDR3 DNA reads TGTGCCAGCAGCGATCTAGCGGGAGTTACGCAGTATTTT.